The rows below give T cell receptor beta chains drawn from one sample of a study of monozygotic twins with inflammatory bowel disease. TCRdb re-called the 5' RACE reads; one entry per CDR3 protein, DNA not given. The table for this sample gives 420,000 or so distinct CDR3 sequences. Specimen: blood. All receptors come from a human donor with ulcerative colitis or Crohn's disease, or a healthy co-twin of an affected twin (not recorded which). Both conserved end residues are part of each CDR3. Each record gives: V gene, J gene, CDR3 protein.

V gene: TRBV27
J gene: TRBJ1-5
CDR3 protein: CASSPTGSWISNQPQHF

V gene: TRBV2
J gene: TRBJ1-1
CDR3 protein: CTSSTSLGTEAFF

V gene: TRBV11-2
J gene: TRBJ2-5
CDR3 protein: CASSLERGRGETQYF

V gene: TRBV3-1
J gene: TRBJ2-5
CDR3 protein: CASSQDIPPSGGAETQYF

V gene: TRBV24-1
J gene: TRBJ2-5
CDR3 protein: CATSGTGQEETQYF

V gene: TRBV7-2
J gene: TRBJ2-7
CDR3 protein: CASSSAAGVGEQYF

V gene: TRBV3-1
J gene: TRBJ2-1
CDR3 protein: CASSQGAGQPYNEQFF

V gene: TRBV5-1
J gene: TRBJ2-3
CDR3 protein: CASSGGLAGDTDTQYF

V gene: TRBV10-2
J gene: TRBJ2-3
CDR3 protein: CASSESRLRGGTDTQYF

V gene: TRBV20-1
J gene: TRBJ1-2
CDR3 protein: CSASHPGQSLGYTF

V gene: TRBV5-1
J gene: TRBJ2-1
CDR3 protein: CASSQLAGQYNEQFF

V gene: TRBV5-1
J gene: TRBJ2-2
CDR3 protein: CASSLWAGELFF

V gene: TRBV6-1
J gene: TRBJ2-7
CDR3 protein: CASRGLQCSYEQYF

V gene: TRBV18
J gene: TRBJ2-7
CDR3 protein: CASSPPGANPYEQYF

V gene: TRBV20-1
J gene: TRBJ2-1
CDR3 protein: CSALRAPEQFF

V gene: TRBV19
J gene: TRBJ1-2
CDR3 protein: CASSPRTGGFGYTF

V gene: TRBV7-2
J gene: TRBJ2-7
CDR3 protein: CASSPARTRVHEQYF

V gene: TRBV12-5
J gene: TRBJ1-2
CDR3 protein: CASGLEGGIGYTF

V gene: TRBV5-1
J gene: TRBJ1-2
CDR3 protein: CASSTGTGYGYTF

V gene: TRBV20-1
J gene: TRBJ1-4
CDR3 protein: CSARDRRATNEKLFF

V gene: TRBV5-1
J gene: TRBJ2-5
CDR3 protein: CASSLGQVRETQYF

V gene: TRBV11-2
J gene: TRBJ2-3
CDR3 protein: CASSFQGLFTDTQYF

V gene: TRBV7-9
J gene: TRBJ2-3
CDR3 protein: CASSLDGGPTDTQYF

V gene: TRBV20-1
J gene: TRBJ1-5
CDR3 protein: CSARVGQPQHF

V gene: TRBV27
J gene: TRBJ2-2
CDR3 protein: CASSPVGGWGTGELFF

V gene: TRBV20-1
J gene: TRBJ2-1
CDR3 protein: CSARVPGGYNEQFF

V gene: TRBV27
J gene: TRBJ1-5
CDR3 protein: CASSSQVGQPQHF

V gene: TRBV9
J gene: TRBJ2-7
CDR3 protein: CASSVSPAGGSYEQYF

V gene: TRBV7-6
J gene: TRBJ1-1
CDR3 protein: CASSSRTGTGGKNTEAFF

V gene: TRBV6-6
J gene: TRBJ2-5
CDR3 protein: CASRIRGQETQYF

V gene: TRBV9
J gene: TRBJ2-1
CDR3 protein: CASSLGLASVPYNEQFF

V gene: TRBV5-1
J gene: TRBJ1-1
CDR3 protein: CASSLDSSLGGTEAFF

V gene: TRBV28
J gene: TRBJ2-7
CDR3 protein: CASSLPKYEQYF

V gene: TRBV7-3
J gene: TRBJ2-1
CDR3 protein: CASSLKPREGKQFF

V gene: TRBV6-1
J gene: TRBJ2-5
CDR3 protein: CASSQLRGGQETQYF

V gene: TRBV12-3/TRBV12-4
J gene: TRBJ2-5
CDR3 protein: CASSLSGPSQYF

V gene: TRBV11-2
J gene: TRBJ2-7
CDR3 protein: CASIPVGGADYRPYEQYF

V gene: TRBV20-1
J gene: TRBJ1-3
CDR3 protein: CSAFIQGALGNTIYF

V gene: TRBV7-9
J gene: TRBJ1-4
CDR3 protein: CASSLRGNEKLFF

V gene: TRBV5-6
J gene: TRBJ2-5
CDR3 protein: CASSSAGGKETQYF

V gene: TRBV14
J gene: TRBJ2-2
CDR3 protein: CASSRYSGGELFF

V gene: TRBV28
J gene: TRBJ1-5
CDR3 protein: CASSSGNSRSQPQHF